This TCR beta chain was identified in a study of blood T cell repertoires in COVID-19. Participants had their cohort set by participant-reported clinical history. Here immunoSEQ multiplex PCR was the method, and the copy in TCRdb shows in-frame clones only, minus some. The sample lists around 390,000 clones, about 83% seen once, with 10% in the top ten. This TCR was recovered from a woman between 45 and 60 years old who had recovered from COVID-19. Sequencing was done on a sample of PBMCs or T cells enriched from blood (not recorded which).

Here the CDR3 reads CASSSGQKWNSPLHF. The CDR3 region has the DNA TGTGCCAGCAGTTCGGGACAAAAGTGGAATTCACCCCTCCACTTT. The V gene is TRBV27, the J gene TRBJ1-6; D possibly corresponds to TRBD1 (6 bases). V gave up 4 bases and J gave up 7 bases, with 14 bases separating them. Germline V gene sequence: CDR1 MNHEY, CDR2 SMNVEV (reference sequence). The CDR3 runs 15 residues.